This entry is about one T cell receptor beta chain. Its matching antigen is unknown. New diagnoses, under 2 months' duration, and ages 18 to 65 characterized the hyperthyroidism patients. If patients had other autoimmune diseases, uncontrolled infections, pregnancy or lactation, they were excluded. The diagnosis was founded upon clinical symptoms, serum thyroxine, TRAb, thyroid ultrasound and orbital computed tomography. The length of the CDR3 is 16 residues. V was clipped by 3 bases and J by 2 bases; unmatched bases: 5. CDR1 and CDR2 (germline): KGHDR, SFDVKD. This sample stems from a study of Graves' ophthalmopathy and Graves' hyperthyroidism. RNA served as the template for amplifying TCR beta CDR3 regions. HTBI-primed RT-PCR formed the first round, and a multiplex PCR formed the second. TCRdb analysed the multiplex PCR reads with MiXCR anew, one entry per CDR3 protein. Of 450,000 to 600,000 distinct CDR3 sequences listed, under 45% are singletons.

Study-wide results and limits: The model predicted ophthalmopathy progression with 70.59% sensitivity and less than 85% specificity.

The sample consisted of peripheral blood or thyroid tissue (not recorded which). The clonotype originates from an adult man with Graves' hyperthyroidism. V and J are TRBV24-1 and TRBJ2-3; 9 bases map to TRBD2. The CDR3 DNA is TGTGCCACCAGTGATCCGACTAGCGGCTACACAGATACGCAGTATTTT. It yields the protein CATSDPTSGYTDTQYF.